The 20 T cell receptor beta chains in this list originate from one sample, sequenced in a study of graft-versus-host responses after intestinal transplantation. The method was immunoSEQ multiplex PCR; TCRdb's version includes in-frame clones alone and lacks a portion of them. Counted here are approximately 46,000 clones, approximately 84% occurring once; the ten biggest clones make up about 0.43%. Their target antigens are unknown. This material consisted of unstimulated CD4+ T cells sorted from spleen or lymph node cells, taken before transplant. These receptor sequences come from a human donor who was the organ donor for an intestinal transplant.

The J gene is TRBJ2-3, the V gene TRBV5-1, with 10 bases identical to TRBD2. Losses at the gene ends were 4 bases for V and 8 bases for J; bases not matched to a gene: 13. This CDR3 comprises 16 residues. Germline CDR1 and CDR2: SGHRS and YFSETQ. The CDR3 is CASSPLSGGAPFTQYF. Here the CDR3 DNA reads TGCGCCAGCAGCCCTTTGAGCGGGGGGGCCCCGTTTACGCAGTATTTT.

The genes are TRBV11-2 and TRBJ2-2, with TRBD2 matching 9 bases. The germline V gene encodes CDR1 SGHAT and CDR2 FQNNGV. Trimming at V came to 2 bases and at J to 3 bases, leaving 4 bases not matched to a gene. CDR3 length: 16 residues. As DNA, the CDR3 is TGTGCCAGCAGCTTATTTGGCGGGAGGGACACCGGGGAGCTGTTTTTT. Translation gives CASSLFGGRDTGELFF.

This chain links TRBV5-4 with TRBJ2-3, with D uncertain. The germline gives CDR1 SGHNT, CDR2 YYREEE (reference sequence). CDR3 length: 15 amino acids. Trimming cost V 4 bases and J 2 bases, with 14 bases left between them. The chain's CDR3 is CASSPEPLLTDTQYF. The CDR3, as DNA: TGTGCCAGCAGCCCCGAACCCTTGCTCACAGATACGCAGTATTTT.

The chain joins TRBV4-1 to TRBJ2-2; the match to TRBD2 covers 13 bases. Germline CDR1 is MGHRA and CDR2 is YSYEKL. CDR3 length: 16 amino acids. The J segment lost 7 bases and the V segment lost 3 bases, leaving 5 bases of the junction unmatched. CDR3 sequence (DNA): TGCGCCAGCAGCCAGGACGGGACTAGCGGGGTCGGGGAGCTGTTTTTT. Its translation is CASSQDGTSGVGELFF.

Concerning this clone: The junction shows a germline mismatch at one end, possibly a read error. The chain's CDR3 is CASSLTGAKNIQHF. CDR3 in DNA: TGTGCCAGCAGCTTGACAGGGGCCAAAAACATTCAGCACTTC. The J gene is TRBJ2-4, the V gene TRBV5-6; 7 nucleotides agree with TRBD1. The V gene's germline CDR1 is SGHDT and CDR2 YYEEEE. The CDR3 consists of 14 residues.

This rearrangement joins TRBV14 to TRBJ2-1; 7 bases map to TRBD2. V gave up 0 bases and J gave up 3 bases; unmatched junction bases: 8. Germline CDR1 and CDR2: SGHDN and FVKESK. The CDR3 spans 17 residues. CDR3 loop: CASSQDGHGRNYNEQFF. The CDR3 coding sequence is TGTGCCAGCAGCCAAGATGGCCACGGGAGGAACTACAATGAGCAGTTCTTC.

This clone was observed a handful of times. The rearrangement joins TRBV5-1 to TRBJ1-1; D is perhaps TRBD1 (6 bases). The CDR3 length is 16 residues. V gave up 3 bases and J gave up 5 bases, with 20 bases separating them. CDR1 and CDR2 from the germline V gene are SGHRS and YFSETQ. The DNA of the CDR3 is TGCGCCAGCAGCTGGGGCGGTGGGGGGCGAAATACTGAAGCTTTCTTT. It translates to CASSWGGGGRNTEAFF.

This clone was counted only a few times. This chain joins TRBV7-9 and TRBJ1-1; no reliable D call. This CDR3 region has 15 residues. Germline assignment: CDR1 SEHNR and CDR2 FQNEAQ (reference sequence). Trimming shortened V by 3 bases and J by 0 bases, and 11 bases separated the two germline ends. As DNA, the CDR3 is TGTGCCAGCAGCTTTATTCCCGACATGAACACTGAAGCTTTCTTT. As protein: CASSFIPDMNTEAFF.

The chain combines TRBV11-2 with TRBJ1-6, with D unclear. Germline CDR1 reads SGHAT; CDR2 reads FQNNGV. CDR3 length equals 14 residues. Trimming took 1 base from V and 0 from J, leaving 1 base between them. The CDR3 reads CASSLVSYNSPLHF. CDR3 coding DNA: TGTGCCAGCAGCTTAGTCTCCTATAATTCACCCCTCCACTTT.

This sequence joins TRBV27 and TRBJ2-7; 7 bases fit TRBD2. The CDR3 has 16 residues. V was pared by 5 bases and J by 6 bases, with 16 bases of the junction left unmatched. Looked up from germline, CDR1 is MNHEY and CDR2 is SMNVEV (reference sequence). The CDR3 loop reads CASSPQPGLTSAEQYF. In nucleotides, the CDR3 is TGTGCCAGCAGTCCCCAACCGGGACTAACAAGCGCCGAGCAGTACTTC.

The V call is TRBV6-6, the J call TRBJ1-2, with D perhaps TRBD1 (6 bases). Per the germline V gene, CDR1 is MNHNY and CDR2 is SVGAGI (reference sequence). The CDR3 loop spans 15 amino acids. V lost 2 bases and J lost 4, with 14 bases in between. CDR3 bases: TGTGCCAGCAGTTACCTGACCGACAGGATCTATGGCTACACCTTC. Translating gives CASSYLTDRIYGYTF.

V and J are TRBV2 and TRBJ1-6; D call uncertain. Germline loops: CDR1 SNHLY, CDR2 FYNNEI. V was trimmed by 7 bases and J by 6 bases, leaving 16 bases between them. There are 15 residues in the CDR3. The CDR3 bases are TGTGCCAGCAACCGACCGCCGGTCGGTAATTCACCCCTCCACTTT. Its protein product is CASNRPPVGNSPLHF.

This clone has only a few counts. V is TRBV5-4 and J is TRBJ2-5; 10 bases match TRBD2. Germline CDR1 is SGHNT and CDR2 is YYREEE (reference sequence). The J segment lost 3 bases and the V segment lost 4 bases, leaving 6 bases of the junction unmatched. The CDR3 covers 15 residues. The CDR3 nucleotides read TGTGCCAGCAGCGCCTCGGGGACTAGCGAAGAGACCCAGTACTTC. Amino acid sequence: CASSASGTSEETQYF.

The V call is TRBV4-2, the J call TRBJ2-7, with 7 bases that match TRBD2. J was trimmed by 4 bases and V by 0 bases; bases with no gene match: 6. CDR3 size: 15 residues. The germline CDR1 and CDR2 sequences are LGHNA and YNFKEQ. This CDR3 reads CASSQDASGPYEQYF. DNA of the CDR3: TGTGCCAGCAGCCAAGATGCTAGCGGACCTTACGAGCAGTACTTC.

V usage is TRBV9 and J usage is TRBJ2-5; 11 bases are shared with TRBD2. The CDR3 contains 16 residues. Unmatched junction bases numbered 5, after V lost 0 bases and J lost 4 bases. Per the germline V gene, CDR1 is SGDLS and CDR2 is YYNGEE. CDR3 nucleotides: TGTGCCAGCAGCGTAGCGCTAGCGGGGGGCGGAGAGACCCAGTACTTC. This translates into CASSVALAGGGETQYF.

The chain combines TRBV18 with TRBJ2-3, with 11 nucleotides matching TRBD1. Looked up from germline, CDR1 is KGHSH and CDR2 is LQKENI. The CDR3 loop spans 18 amino acids. Trimming took 2 bases from V and 6 from J; bases not matched to a gene: 13. The CDR3 DNA sequence: TGTGCCAGCTCACCAGTCCCTTTATCCGGGACAGGGGGTGATACGCAGTATTTT. Translating gives CASSPVPLSGTGGDTQYF.

The CDR3 loop reads CASKGGGAGTDTQYF. As DNA, the CDR3 is TGTGCCAGCAAGGGCGGGGGGGCTGGCACAGATACGCAGTATTTT. This rearrangement joins TRBV2 to TRBJ2-3, with 9 bases fitting TRBD2. Trimming removed 7 bases from V and 1 base from J; junction bases left unmatched: 6. CDR3 length equals 15 residues. Germline-derived CDR1 and CDR2 are SNHLY and FYNNEI. Full variable domain (missing parts from reference TRBV2 and TRBJ2-3): EPEVTQTPSHQVTQMGQEVILRCVPISNHLYFYWYRQILGQKVEFLVSFYNNEISEKSEIFDDQFSVERPDGSNFTLKIRSTKLEDSAMYFCASKGGGAGTDTQYFGPGTRLTVL.

For the CDR3, the DNA is TGTGCCAGCAGCCAATTCATTGAATGGGAAACGCAGTATTTT. Protein: CASSQFIEWETQYF. The chain has TRBV4-2 and TRBJ2-3; D not certain. The CDR3 extends over 14 amino acids. The germline CDR1 and CDR2 sequences are LGHNA and YNFKEQ. Trimming left V 2 bases short and J 9 bases short, with 15 bases between.

This clone was seen only a few times. The chain is built from TRBV6-5 and TRBJ2-7; 12 bases agree with TRBD1. Germline V gives CDR1 MNHEY, CDR2 SVGAGI. This CDR3 has 14 amino acids. Germline trimming cut 7 bases from V and 6 bases from J; bases unmatched to any gene: 7. CDR3 in amino acids: CASTAGQGAREQYF. The CDR3 region has the DNA TGTGCCAGCACCGCGGGACAGGGGGCACGCGAGCAGTACTTC.

This chain uses TRBV5-8 with TRBJ1-1, with a tentative D call TRBD1 (6 bases). This CDR3 has 16 amino acids. Germline CDR1 SGHTS, CDR2 YDEGEE. Trimming removed 4 bases from V and 0 bases from J, with 16 bases in between. CDR3 nucleotide sequence: TGTGCCAGCAGCACCGGGACACCTAACATGAACACTGAAGCTTTCTTT. Translated: CASSTGTPNMNTEAFF.